This T cell receptor beta chain was recorded in a study of blood T cell repertoires in COVID-19. Living in about two dozen US areas, the participants were between roughly 18 and 89 years of age. Each participant's cohort was designated according to participant-reported clinical history. Trimming removed 5 bases from V and 2 bases from J, with 10 bases in between. Germline-derived CDR1 and CDR2 are MDHEN and SYDVKM. The CDR3 contains 15 residues. The table came from immunoSEQ multiplex PCR; TCRdb's copy has only in-frame clones and leaves some out. Among around 140,000 clones listed, roughly 85% were seen once.

The sequenced material came from PBMCs or T cells enriched from blood (not recorded which). The TCR was taken from a woman in her 50s who had recovered from COVID-19. The V and J genes are TRBV28 and TRBJ2-6; no reliable D call. The CDR3 DNA is TGTGCCAGCAGTCCCCGCGGAGCTGGGGCCAACGTCCTGACTTTC. Translated: CASSPRGAGANVLTF.